One and the same sample provided the 2 T cell receptor beta chains below, sequenced in a study of cytomegalovirus exposure and HLA in healthy donors. A multiplex PCR was run with 60 Vbeta primers and 13 Jbeta primers. Sequencing was performed with immunoSEQ multiplex PCR; in TCRdb, only in-frame clones are kept and a portion is missing. The profile shows some 220,000 clones, about 85% of them singletons. The sample comprised PBMCs. Receptors originate from a girl aged 2 to 10 in good health and CMV-seronegative.

The genes are TRBV2 and TRBJ1-2, with D maybe TRBD1 (5 bases). Trimming cost V 8 bases and J 4 bases, with 11 bases left between them. Looked up from germline, CDR1 is SNHLY and CDR2 is FYNNEI. This CDR3 comprises 12 residues. CDR3 in amino acids: CASVGVRYGYTF. CDR3 coding DNA: TGTGCCAGCGTAGGGGTTCGCTATGGCTACACCTTC.

The chain employs TRBV6-4 and TRBJ2-5; TRBD2 agrees at 9 bases. V lost 2 bases, J lost 5 bases, and 3 bases stayed unmatched. The germline gives CDR1 MRHNA, CDR2 SNTAGT. CDR3 length: 14 amino acids. CDR3 in DNA: TGTGCCAGCAGTGACGCGAGCGGGGGGGAGACCCAGTACTTC. Translation gives CASSDASGGETQYF.